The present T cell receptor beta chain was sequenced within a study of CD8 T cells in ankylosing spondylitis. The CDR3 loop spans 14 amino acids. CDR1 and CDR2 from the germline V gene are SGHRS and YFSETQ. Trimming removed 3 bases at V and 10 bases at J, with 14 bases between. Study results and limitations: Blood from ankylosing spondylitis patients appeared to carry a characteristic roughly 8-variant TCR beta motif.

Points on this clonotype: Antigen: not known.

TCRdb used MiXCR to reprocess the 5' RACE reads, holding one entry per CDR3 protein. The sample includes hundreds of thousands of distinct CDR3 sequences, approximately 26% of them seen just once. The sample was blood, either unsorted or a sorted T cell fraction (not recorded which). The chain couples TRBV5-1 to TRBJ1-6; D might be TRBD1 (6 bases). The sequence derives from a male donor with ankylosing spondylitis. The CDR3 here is CASSSGTPSSPLHF. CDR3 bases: TGCGCCAGCAGCTCCGGGACACCATCGTCACCCCTCCACTTT.